Listed here are 24 T cell receptor beta chains from one sample, sequenced in a study of blood T cell repertoires in COVID-19. Only in-frame clones appear in the TCRdb table, and some are missing; sequencing was by immunoSEQ multiplex PCR. The sample has 200,000 or so clones; about nine tenths are singletons. The material sequenced was PBMCs or T cells enriched from blood (not recorded which). These receptors were collected from a man aged 25-40 years in a cohort exposed to, infected with or recovered from COVID-19 (not recorded which).

This chain uses TRBV6-5 with TRBJ2-7; 8 nucleotides line up with TRBD2. Germline CDR1 is MNHEY and CDR2 is SVGAGI. V lost 7 bases, J lost 7 bases, and 15 bases stayed unmatched. This CDR3 has 15 residues. Written as DNA, the CDR3 is TGTGCCAGCACCCCTTATTATAGCGGGGCCAGGGAGCAGTACTTC. This codes for CASTPYYSGAREQYF.

About this clone itself: Other nucleotide sequences in the sample specify the same CDR3. The chain couples TRBV15 to TRBJ2-5; 11 nucleotides line up with TRBD1. The CDR3 consists of 14 residues. The junction had 1 base not matched to a gene; V was cut back by 3 bases and J by 4 bases. Germline V gene sequence: CDR1 LNHNV, CDR2 YYDKDF (reference sequence). The CDR3 region has the DNA TGTGCCACCAGCAGGGACAGGGGGCGAGAGACCCAGTACTTC. Its translation is CATSRDRGRETQYF.

This clone came up once. This chain joins TRBV14 and TRBJ1-1; the D is unclear. The germline CDR1 and CDR2 sequences are SGHDN and FVKESK. This CDR3 is built from 13 residues. Trimming stripped 4 bases from V and 8 bases from J, with 14 bases between. The CDR3 protein is CASSPELLNEAFF. CDR3 DNA: TGTGCCAGCAGCCCCGAACTGCTCAACGAAGCTTTCTTT.

The table lists this clone with a count of one. The V call is TRBV7-3, the J call TRBJ2-7; D perhaps matches TRBD2 (5 bases). Germline CDR1 and CDR2: SGHTA and FQGTGA. The CDR3 runs to 15 residues. Between the trimmed V and J ends, which lost 5 bases and 3 bases, there was a span of 17 bases. CDR3 nucleotide sequence: TGTGCCAGCAGCCACCACCGGCTAGGAGGCTACGAGCAGTACTTC. Translation gives CASSHHRLGGYEQYF. Complete variable domain (other parts from reference TRBV7-3 and TRBJ2-7): GAGVSQTPSNKVTEKGKYVELRCDPISGHTALYWYRQSLGQGPEFLIYFQGTGAADDSGLPNDRFFAVRPEGSVSTLKIQRTERGDSAVYLCASSHHRLGGYEQYFGPGTRLTVT.

V usage is TRBV28 and J usage is TRBJ1-6; TRBD1 aligns across 7 bases. Germline CDR1 and CDR2: MDHEN and SYDVKM. The V and J ends lost 5 bases and 7 bases, in that order; junction bases with no gene match: 11. This CDR3 spans 16 amino acids. In nucleotides, the CDR3 is TGTGCCAGCAGTGTGGGGACAGTACTTATGAATTCACCCCTCCACTTT. It encodes CASSVGTVLMNSPLHF.

The CDR3 loop is CSVEDWAGFGSTDTQYF. CDR3 DNA sequence: TGCAGCGTTGAAGATTGGGCGGGCTTCGGAAGCACAGATACGCAGTATTTT. The J gene is TRBJ2-3, the V gene TRBV29-1; D perhaps matches TRBD2 (5 bases). Germline CDR1 and CDR2: SQVTM and ANQGSEA. There are 17 residues in the CDR3. The ends were cut back, 0 bases at V and 0 bases at J, with 16 bases in the middle.

The chain recombines TRBV7-9 with TRBJ1-1; the D is unclear. CDR1 and CDR2 from the germline V gene are SEHNR and FQNEAQ (reference sequence). Trimming pared 5 bases from V and 4 bases from J, leaving 11 bases between. The CDR3 consists of 13 residues. The CDR3 DNA sequence: TGTGCCAGCAGCCTAACAGTGAGCACTGAAGCTTTCTTT. Its translation: CASSLTVSTEAFF.

The V and J genes are TRBV5-1 and TRBJ2-7, with D hard to call. The CDR3 loop spans 15 amino acids. Germline CDR1 SGHRS, CDR2 YFSETQ. V was cut by 0 bases and J by 2 bases, with 12 bases left in between. The DNA of the CDR3 is TGCGCCAGCAGCTTGGCCCGGGTATCGACCTACGAGCAGTACTTC. It translates to CASSLARVSTYEQYF.

This clone was seen once. The V and J genes are TRBV9 and TRBJ1-1, with D tentatively TRBD1 (6 bases). The germline V gene encodes CDR1 SGDLS and CDR2 YYNGEE. This CDR3 has 17 residues. V was trimmed by 4 bases and J by 3 bases, leaving 22 bases between them. DNA of the CDR3: TGTGCCAGCAGCCTGAGAACAGGGCCCTCATGGGACACTGAAGCTTTCTTT. Protein product: CASSLRTGPSWDTEAFF.

The chain employs TRBV12-3 or TRBV12-4 and TRBJ2-5; D might be TRBD1 (5 bases). The CDR3 covers 13 residues. With 6 bases removed from V and 4 bases from J, the gap between germline ends came to 12 bases. CDR3 amino acids: CASRSQGLETQYF. The CDR3, as DNA: TGTGCCAGCAGGTCGCAGGGATTAGAGACCCAGTACTTC.

The chain joins TRBV4-1 to TRBJ2-7; 8 nucleotides align to TRBD2. There are 18 residues in the CDR3. Germline lookup yields CDR1 MGHRA and CDR2 YSYEKL. J was trimmed by 3 bases and V by 2 bases; bases with no gene match: 15. The CDR3 protein is CASSQNGGSGIVGYEQYF. The CDR3 DNA follows: TGCGCCAGCAGCCAAAACGGAGGTAGCGGGATCGTAGGCTACGAGCAGTACTTC.

CDR3: CASSPRQGSLIPSEQYF. In DNA form, the CDR3 reads TGTGCCAGCAGCCCCCGACAGGGGTCATTAATACCTAGCGAGCAGTACTTC. The chain has TRBV9 and TRBJ2-7, with 8 bases identical to TRBD1. Germline V CDR1 and CDR2: SGDLS, YYNGEE. V gave up 4 bases and J gave up 6 bases; unmatched junction bases: 18. The CDR3 contains 17 residues.

The chain is built from TRBV5-6 and TRBJ2-3; the D is unclear. Germline V gene data show CDR1 as SGHDT and CDR2 as YYEEEE. V was pared by 2 bases and J by 2 bases, with 6 bases between. The CDR3 sequence is 13 residues long. CDR3 residues: CASSLSNTDTQYF. CDR3 sequence (DNA): TGTGCCAGCAGCTTAAGCAACACAGATACGCAGTATTTT.

The V call is TRBV18, the J call TRBJ2-1, with a possible D match to TRBD1 (6 bases). The V and J ends lost 3 bases and 7 bases respectively, with 13 bases between them. The CDR3 covers 14 residues. CDR1 is KGHSH, CDR2 LQKENI, per germline. CDR3: CASSPRGQSNEQFF. CDR3 DNA: TGTGCCAGCTCACCGAGAGGACAGTCTAATGAGCAGTTCTTC.

In this sample, this clone turned up a few times. V gene TRBV7-8 combines with J gene TRBJ2-7, with a possible D match to TRBD2 (6 bases). This CDR3 comprises 14 residues. Germline loops: CDR1 SGHVS, CDR2 FQNEAQ. V lost 4 bases and J 2 bases, leaving 12 bases between the germline ends. The CDR3 DNA follows: TGTGCCAGCAGCTCCCTCCCGGGAGCCTACGAGCAGTACTTC. Amino acid sequence: CASSSLPGAYEQYF.

The chain couples TRBV3-1 (or the pseudogene TRBV3-2) to TRBJ1-2; D uncertain. The germline V gene encodes CDR1 LGHDT and CDR2 YNNKEL (reference sequence). The length of the CDR3 is 13 residues. Trimming took off 1 base at V and 4 bases at J, with 7 bases between the two ends. The DNA of the CDR3 is TGTGCCAGCAGCCAAGGGGCTCCCTATGGCTACACCTTC. This gives the protein CASSQGAPYGYTF.

This chain joins TRBV7-2 and TRBJ2-7; TRBD2 matches at 7 bases. There are 18 residues in the CDR3. The germline gives CDR1 SGHTA, CDR2 FQGNSA. With 0 bases clipped from V and 0 bases from J, the junction kept 11 bases outside the gene matches. The CDR3 spells CASSLASGTQRSSYEQYF. The CDR3 nucleotides are TGTGCCAGCAGCTTAGCGAGCGGGACCCAAAGGAGCTCCTACGAGCAGTACTTC.

The chain employs TRBV5-5 and TRBJ2-3, with 11 bases that match TRBD1. Trimming removed 4 bases from V and 1 base from J; junction bases left unmatched: 2. CDR1 and CDR2 from the germline V gene are SGHKS and YYEKEE (reference sequence). The CDR3 is made up of 15 amino acids. Written as DNA, the CDR3 is TGTGCCAGCAGCCGGGGACAGGGGGGCACAGATACGCAGTATTTT. Protein product: CASSRGQGGTDTQYF.

V gene TRBV3-1 (or the pseudogene TRBV3-2) combines with J gene TRBJ1-4; 9 bases map to TRBD1. CDR1 and CDR2 (germline): LGHDT, YNNKEL (reference sequence). The CDR3 has 15 amino acids. J was trimmed by 8 bases and V by 1 base; bases with no gene match: 5. The chain's CDR3 is CASSQGGTGNEKLFF. CDR3 in DNA: TGTGCCAGCAGCCAAGGTGGGACAGGGAACGAAAAACTGTTTTTT.

The chain has TRBV19 and TRBJ2-6; D might be TRBD1 (6 bases). The germline V gene has CDR1 LNHDA and CDR2 SQIVND (reference sequence). The CDR3 has 16 amino acids. V was pared by 5 bases and J by 2 bases, with 13 bases between. The CDR3 bases are TGTGCCAGTAGTCTCAGAACAGGGACTGGGGCCAACGTCCTGACTTTC. Encoded protein: CASSLRTGTGANVLTF.

The chain has TRBV19 and TRBJ2-1; D might be TRBD1 (6 bases). Germline CDR1 is LNHDA and CDR2 is SQIVND (reference sequence). The V end lost 5 bases, the J end lost 7 bases, and 15 bases lay between the germline ends. This CDR3 contains 14 residues. The CDR3 loop reads CASSQDRFLNEQFF. As DNA, the CDR3 is TGTGCCAGTAGTCAAGACAGGTTTTTGAATGAGCAGTTCTTC.

This clone was detected only a few times. This chain joins TRBV6-2 or TRBV6-3 and TRBJ1-5; D might be TRBD1 (5 bases). CDR1 and CDR2 from the germline V gene are MNHEY and SVGEGT. The V end lost 0 bases, the J end lost 6 bases, and 9 bases lay between the germline ends. CDR3 length: 14 amino acids. CDR3 nucleotides: TGTGCCAGCAGTTACTCGGGGGGGGGTCAGCCCCAGCATTTT. This codes for CASSYSGGGQPQHF.

V is TRBV6-6 and J is TRBJ2-7; TRBD2 matches 12 bases. This CDR3 comprises 16 residues. The V and J ends lost 6 bases and 6 bases, in that order; junction bases with no gene match: 12. CDR1 and CDR2 from the germline V gene are MNHNY and SVGAGI (reference sequence). For the CDR3, the DNA is TGTGCCAGCAGCCCATCGACTAGCGGGAGTGTCTCCGAGCAGTACTTC. Encoded protein: CASSPSTSGSVSEQYF.

V and J are TRBV3-1 (or the pseudogene TRBV3-2) and TRBJ2-2; no reliable D call. This CDR3 comprises 15 residues. V dropped 3 bases and J dropped 5 bases, with 13 bases sitting between them. Germline CDR1 reads LGHDT; CDR2 reads YNNKEL (reference sequence). CDR3 nucleotide sequence: TGTGCCAGCAGCCATTCAAATCGAGGTACCGGGGAGCTGTTTTTT. This encodes CASSHSNRGTGELFF.